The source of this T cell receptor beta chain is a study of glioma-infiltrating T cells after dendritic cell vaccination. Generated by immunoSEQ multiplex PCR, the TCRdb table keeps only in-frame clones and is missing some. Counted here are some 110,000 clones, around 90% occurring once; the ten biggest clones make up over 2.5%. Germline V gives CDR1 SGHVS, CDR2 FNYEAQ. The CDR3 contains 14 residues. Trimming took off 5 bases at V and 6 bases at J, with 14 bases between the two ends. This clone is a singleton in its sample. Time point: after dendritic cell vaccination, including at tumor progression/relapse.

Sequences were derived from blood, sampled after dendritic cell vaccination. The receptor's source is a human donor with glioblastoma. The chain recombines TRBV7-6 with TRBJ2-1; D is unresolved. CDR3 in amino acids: CASSPPRAPNEQFF. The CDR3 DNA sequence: TGTGCCAGCAGCCCGCCCCGCGCCCCCAATGAGCAGTTCTTC.